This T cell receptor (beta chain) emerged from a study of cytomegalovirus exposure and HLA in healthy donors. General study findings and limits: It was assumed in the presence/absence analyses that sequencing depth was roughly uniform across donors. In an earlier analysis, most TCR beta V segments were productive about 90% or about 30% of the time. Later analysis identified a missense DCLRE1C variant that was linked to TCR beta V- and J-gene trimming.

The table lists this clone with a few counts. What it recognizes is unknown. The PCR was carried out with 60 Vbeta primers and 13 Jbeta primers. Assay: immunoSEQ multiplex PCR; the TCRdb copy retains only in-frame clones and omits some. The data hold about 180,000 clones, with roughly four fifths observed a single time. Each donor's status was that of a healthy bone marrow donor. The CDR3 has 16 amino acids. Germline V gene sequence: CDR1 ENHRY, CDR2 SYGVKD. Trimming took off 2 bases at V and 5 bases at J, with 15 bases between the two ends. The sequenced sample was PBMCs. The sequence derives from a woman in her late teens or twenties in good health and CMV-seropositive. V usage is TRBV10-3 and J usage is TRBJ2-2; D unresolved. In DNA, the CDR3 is TGTGCCATCAGTGAGCAGGATGGTATTTTGACCGGGGAGCTGTTTTTT. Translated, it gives CAISEQDGILTGELFF.